A selection of T cell receptor beta chains follows, all from one sample in a study of cytomegalovirus exposure and HLA in healthy donors. Repertoires were generated with immunoSEQ multiplex PCR, while TCRdb's copy carries only in-frame clones and drops some. This repertoire shows about 220,000 clones, about 80% found once; its top ten account for about 0.63%. The sample taken for sequencing was PBMCs. These receptors were collected from a man in his late teens or twenties in good health and CMV-seronegative. CDR3s include the opening cysteine and the closing phenylalanine or tryptophan. Clone size is given for some rows only: seen once, a few or many times, or a class if the clone is expanded.

v_gene	j_gene	abundance	CDR3aa
TRBV7-9	TRBJ2-7	NA	CASSSATGTSSYEQYF
TRBV19	TRBJ2-2	NA	CASSTGGGGELFF
TRBV28	TRBJ1-5	once	CASSPRQGNQPQHF
TRBV18	TRBJ1-1	NA	CASSPQPNTEAFF
TRBV10-2	TRBJ2-7	NA	CATRGLAASSYEQYF
TRBV2	TRBJ2-7	NA	CASSEGGQGLVEQYF
TRBV6-5	TRBJ2-1	NA	CASSRDYRSYNEQFF
TRBV28	TRBJ1-1	NA	CASSFRRAEAFF
TRBV5-1	TRBJ2-3	NA	CASSEPRDTQYF
TRBV5-1	TRBJ2-5	NA	CASSLAFRQGETQYF
TRBV19	TRBJ1-2	NA	CASTPRGYYGYTF
TRBV7-8	TRBJ2-1	NA	CASAGLAGNNEQFF
TRBV19	TRBJ1-2	few	CASRPQGAGYGYTF
TRBV30	TRBJ2-5	NA	CAWSRGLAGERETQYF
TRBV20-1	TRBJ1-1	NA	CSATRLQAFF
TRBV6-5	TRBJ2-7	NA	CASSYSGQEPYEQYF
TRBV6-1	TRBJ2-1	NA	CASSDSSGTVYNEQFF
TRBV9	TRBJ2-7	NA	CASSPRGSSYEQYF
TRBV28	TRBJ2-5	few	CASSLRTGGLETQYF
TRBV28	TRBJ1-1	NA	CASSLSRTGAIEAFF
TRBV29-1	TRBJ2-1	once	CSVEDPGGRRNEQFF
TRBV4-1	TRBJ2-1	NA	CASSQARTDSNEQFF
TRBV27	TRBJ2-2	NA	CASSFRRSNTGELFF
TRBV30	TRBJ2-5	NA	CAWSVGTQETQYF
TRBV13	TRBJ1-2	NA	CASSRDRGYGYTF
TRBV11-2	TRBJ2-7	NA	CASSFDPGQGASEQYF
TRBV27	TRBJ1-5	NA	CASSAWGQGESQHF
TRBV2	TRBJ1-1	few	CASNTGGRQAPKAFF
TRBV18	TRBJ1-2	NA	CASSPNREYGYTF
TRBV5-6	TRBJ1-4	few	CATRRGSEEKLFF
TRBV20-1	TRBJ1-2	NA	CSAPLYGYTF
TRBV7-9	TRBJ2-1	NA	CASSLPINLDNEQFF
TRBV18	TRBJ1-6	NA	CASSDTPLGTSPLHF
TRBV7-9	TRBJ2-5	once	CASSSRTAGETQYF
TRBV5-5	TRBJ1-5	once	CASSLGHSDYSNQPQHF
TRBV4-1	TRBJ2-1	NA	CASSQDGLARITYNEQFF
TRBV29-1	TRBJ2-7	NA	CSVGTSGSISYEQYF
TRBV7-9	TRBJ2-7	once	CASSFGGRANDEQYF
TRBV7-6	TRBJ2-7	NA	CASSRQGQSGEQYF
TRBV19	TRBJ2-2	NA	CASSVQGSGELFF
TRBV5-1	TRBJ2-1	once	CASSTRLAGGNNEQFF
TRBV2	TRBJ1-1	NA	CASRPTGFFTEAFF
TRBV30	TRBJ2-3	NA	CAWSAGTSGRAKDTQYF
TRBV5-1	TRBJ2-3	NA	CASSLSGLRLAGLPRTDTQYF
TRBV6-1	TRBJ1-1	NA	CASSNGDRGRRVAFF
TRBV28	TRBJ1-5	NA	CASSFPPGQGLYSNQPQHF
TRBV4-1	TRBJ2-7	NA	CASSHDSTYEQYF
TRBV15	TRBJ2-2	NA	CATRKSDRATTGELFF
TRBV7-8	TRBJ1-2	NA	CASSFNPGTGGSGYTF